This passage covers 7 T cell receptor beta chains from one sample sequenced in a study of blood T cell repertoires in COVID-19. Profiling relied on immunoSEQ multiplex PCR, and the TCRdb table lists in-frame clones only, not all of them. The sample consists of approximately 150,000 clones, over 75% of them appearing once. The sequencing input was peripheral blood. These receptors came from a man aged 18 to 35 with COVID-19, enrolled during active disease.

The rearrangement joins TRBV29-1 to TRBJ2-1; 7 positions agree with TRBD1. CDR1 and CDR2 (germline): SQVTM, ANQGSEA. The CDR3 spans 14 residues. With V trimmed by 3 bases and J by 3 bases, 5 bases remained unmatched. This CDR3 reads CSVDIGQVYNEQFF. DNA for the CDR3: TGCAGCGTTGATATCGGACAGGTCTACAATGAGCAGTTCTTC.

V is TRBV29-1 and J is TRBJ1-1, with no clear D. This CDR3 region has 11 residues. In germline, CDR1 is SQVTM, CDR2 ANQGSEA. Trimming removed 6 bases from V and 7 bases from J, with 12 bases in between. This chain's CDR3 is CSVSPTREAFF. The CDR3 DNA follows: TGCAGCGTATCACCCACTCGTGAAGCTTTCTTT.

The CDR3 DNA follows: TGCGCCAGCAGTCAGGGCGGGACGCGTCAGCCCCAGCATTTT. Protein sequence: CASSQGGTRQPQHF. The rearrangement links TRBV23-1 to TRBJ1-5; tentatively, D is TRBD1 (5 bases). TRBV23-1 is an open reading frame whose function is uncertain. The CDR3 is made up of 14 amino acids. V was clipped by 3 bases and J by 6 bases, with 12 bases between them.

The CDR3 region is CASSRAGRLNTEAFF. As DNA, the CDR3 is TGCGCCAGCAGCCGGGCAGGGCGTTTGAACACTGAAGCTTTCTTT. V gene TRBV4-1 combines with J gene TRBJ1-1; a weak D match, TRBD1 (5 bases). Germline CDR1 and CDR2: MGHRA and YSYEKL. The CDR3 has 15 residues. The V end lost 4 bases, the J end lost 0 bases, and 12 bases lay between the germline ends.

The chain has TRBV29-1 and TRBJ2-4; 8 nucleotides match TRBD2. This CDR3 comprises 14 residues. V was clipped by 5 bases and J by 0 bases; unmatched bases: 3. In germline, CDR1 is SQVTM, CDR2 ANQGSEA. CDR3 protein: CSVSGGLAKNIQYF. The DNA of the CDR3 is TGCAGCGTTAGCGGGGGTCTAGCCAAAAACATTCAGTACTTC.

The V and J genes are TRBV14 and TRBJ1-2, with TRBD1 matching over 7 bases. Per the germline V gene, CDR1 is SGHDN and CDR2 is FVKESK. The ends lost 4 bases at V and 8 bases at J; junction bases unmatched: 10. The CDR3 length is 14 residues. The CDR3 nucleotides read TGTGCCAGCAGCCCCCCCCACAGGGGCCACGGCTACACCTTC. Its protein is CASSPPHRGHGYTF.

The chain couples TRBV27 to TRBJ2-7, with 8 bases fitting TRBD1. This CDR3 has 15 amino acids. Trimming took 0 bases from V and 5 from J; bases not matched to a gene: 6. Germline CDR1 reads MNHEY; CDR2 reads SMNVEV (reference sequence). This CDR3 is CASSLSGQGFHEQYF. For the CDR3, the DNA is TGTGCCAGCAGTTTATCAGGACAGGGATTCCACGAGCAGTACTTC.